There are a few counts of the clone carrying this TCR beta chain. The study ran its PCR with 60 Vbeta and 13 Jbeta primers. Generated by immunoSEQ multiplex PCR, the TCRdb table keeps only in-frame clones and is missing some. The sample shows over 65,000 clones, 75% of them seen only once. This sample was included in a study of cytomegalovirus exposure and HLA in healthy donors. V lost 0 bases and J lost 2, with 5 bases in between. Germline CDR1 reads SGHRS; CDR2 reads YFSETQ. The CDR3 spans 13 residues. The clonotype comes from a man in his forties in good health and CMV-seronegative. The genes are TRBV5-1 and TRBJ1-1; D call uncertain. The sequencing sample was made of PBMCs. CDR3 nucleotides: TGCGCCAGCAGCTTGGTTATCAACACTGAAGCTTTCTTT. This gives the protein CASSLVINTEAFF.